These T cell receptor beta chains were read from a single sample in a study of CD8+CD57+ T cells in acquired aplastic anemia. TCRdb called the reads again in MiXCR, with one record for every CDR3 protein. The sample holds about 150,000 distinct CDR3 sequences, 40% to 60% seen once. The sample taken for sequencing was sorted CD4+, CD8+, or CD8+CD57+ T cells (not recorded which) from PBMCs. These receptors were taken from a human donor with aplastic anemia. Each CDR3 is given with its conserved first and last residue. A D gene is named only where the DNA matches it firmly. Only part of the rows carry a size: once, few, many, or a class if the clone is expanded.

v_gene: TRBV24-1
abundance: .
j_gene: TRBJ2-3
d_gene: TRBD2
CDR3nt: TGTGCCACCAGTGACCCTTCTTCGCCTTTGGCGGGAGAGCCGGCTACGCAGTATTTT
CDR3aa: CATSDPSSPLAGEPATQYF

v_gene: TRBV5-6
abundance: many
j_gene: TRBJ2-1
d_gene: .
CDR3nt: TGTGCCAGCAGCTTGGAGGCGGCTGACAATGAGCAGTTCTTC
CDR3aa: CASSLEAADNEQFF

v_gene: TRBV24-1
abundance: .
j_gene: TRBJ2-7
d_gene: .
CDR3nt: TGTGCCACCAGTGATTTGCACGGGGAGCAGTACTTC
CDR3aa: CATSDLHGEQYF

v_gene: TRBV7-9
abundance: .
j_gene: TRBJ1-6
d_gene: .
CDR3nt: TGTGCCAGCAGCCAGGAGGACCCCTCACCCCTCCACTTT
CDR3aa: CASSQEDPSPLHF

v_gene: TRBV6-5
abundance: many
j_gene: TRBJ1-2
d_gene: .
CDR3nt: TGTGCCAGCAGTTACCTTGGGACGGAAATCTATGGCTACACCTTC
CDR3aa: CASSYLGTEIYGYTF

v_gene: TRBV19
abundance: .
j_gene: TRBJ2-3
d_gene: .
CDR3nt: TGTGCCAGTTATGGGGGGACCAAGGGAGATACGCAGTATTTT
CDR3aa: CASYGGTKGDTQYF

v_gene: TRBV2
abundance: few
j_gene: TRBJ1-2
d_gene: TRBD1
CDR3nt: TGTGCCAGCAGTATCAGGGGGGCAGACTATGGCTACACCTTC
CDR3aa: CASSIRGADYGYTF

v_gene: TRBV5-1
abundance: .
j_gene: TRBJ2-5
d_gene: .
CDR3nt: TGCGCCAGCAGCTGGGCGGTGGGCAACCAAGAGACCCAGTACTTC
CDR3aa: CASSWAVGNQETQYF

v_gene: TRBV29-1
abundance: many
j_gene: TRBJ1-2
d_gene: TRBD1
CDR3nt: TGCAGCGTCCCGGACAGGGAAAACTATGGCTACACCTTC
CDR3aa: CSVPDRENYGYTF

v_gene: TRBV10-3
abundance: .
j_gene: TRBJ2-5
d_gene: TRBD1
CDR3nt: TGTGCCATCAGTGGAACCGGGACAGGGGGCGGTCAGCCCCAGTACTTC
CDR3aa: CAISGTGTGGGQPQYF

v_gene: TRBV14
abundance: .
j_gene: TRBJ2-5
d_gene: .
CDR3nt: TGTGCCAGCAGCCAGCGGGACCACCAAGAGACCCAGTACTTT
CDR3aa: CASSQRDHQETQYF

v_gene: TRBV20-1
abundance: .
j_gene: TRBJ1-2
d_gene: .
CDR3nt: TGCAGTGCGTCCCAGCTACCCTATGGCTACACCTTC
CDR3aa: CSASQLPYGYTF

v_gene: TRBV20-1
abundance: .
j_gene: TRBJ2-5
d_gene: .
CDR3nt: TGCAGTGCCACCTCGCGGACTGGCCGGCAAGAGACCCAGTACTTC
CDR3aa: CSATSRTGRQETQYF

v_gene: TRBV9
abundance: once
j_gene: TRBJ2-5
d_gene: .
CDR3nt: TGTGCCAGCAGCTCCTCGTTGGAGACCCAGTACTTC
CDR3aa: CASSSSLETQYF

v_gene: TRBV9
abundance: many
j_gene: TRBJ2-1
d_gene: .
CDR3nt: TGTGCCAGCAGCGTAGCAGCAGGCTCCTACAATGAGCAGTTCTTC
CDR3aa: CASSVAAGSYNEQFF

v_gene: TRBV6-1
abundance: many
j_gene: TRBJ2-7
d_gene: TRBD1
CDR3nt: TGTGCCAGCAGTCCGGGACAGGGGATATACGAGCAGTACTTC
CDR3aa: CASSPGQGIYEQYF

v_gene: TRBV20-1
abundance: .
j_gene: TRBJ2-3
d_gene: .
CDR3nt: TGCAGTGCTAGCCTGGGGTCTAGGGCAGATACGCAGTATTTT
CDR3aa: CSASLGSRADTQYF

v_gene: TRBV7-3
abundance: .
j_gene: TRBJ1-1
d_gene: .
CDR3nt: TGTGCCAGCAGCTTAGGGGGGCTCGACACTGAAGCTTTCTTT
CDR3aa: CASSLGGLDTEAFF

v_gene: TRBV24-1
abundance: .
j_gene: TRBJ1-2
d_gene: TRBD1
CDR3nt: TGTGCCACCAGTGACCTGAACAGGGGGTATGGCTACACCTTC
CDR3aa: CATSDLNRGYGYTF

v_gene: TRBV11-2
abundance: .
j_gene: TRBJ1-6
d_gene: .
CDR3nt: TGTGCCAGCAGCCCCCTAGAGTATGTTTATCCCCTCCACTTT
CDR3aa: CASSPLEYVYPLHF

v_gene: TRBV7-3
abundance: many
j_gene: TRBJ2-3
d_gene: .
CDR3nt: TGTGCCAGCAGCTCCGGACCACCCCATTTCACAGATACGCAGTATTTT
CDR3aa: CASSSGPPHFTDTQYF

v_gene: TRBV4-1
abundance: many
j_gene: TRBJ2-7
d_gene: TRBD2
CDR3nt: TGCGCCAGCAGCCCTAGGGACTACCTCTCCTACGAGCAGTACTTC
CDR3aa: CASSPRDYLSYEQYF

v_gene: TRBV10-2
abundance: .
j_gene: TRBJ1-1
d_gene: .
CDR3nt: TGCGCCAGCAGCCAGGCGGGAAACACTGAAGCTTTCTTT
CDR3aa: CASSQAGNTEAFF

v_gene: TRBV12-3/TRBV12-4
abundance: many
j_gene: TRBJ2-3
d_gene: .
CDR3nt: TGTGCCAGCAGTTTAGTCTGGGGGGACACAGATACGCAGTATTTT
CDR3aa: CASSLVWGDTDTQYF

v_gene: TRBV19
abundance: .
j_gene: TRBJ2-7
d_gene: TRBD1
CDR3nt: TGTGCCAGTAGTCCAGGACAGGGGTTCTACGAGCGGTACTTC
CDR3aa: CASSPGQGFYERYF

v_gene: TRBV7-9
abundance: .
j_gene: TRBJ1-6
d_gene: .
CDR3nt: TGTGCCAGCAGCTTAGCGGGCAGGGGTGCTTCACCCCTCCACTTT
CDR3aa: CASSLAGRGASPLHF

v_gene: TRBV11-2
abundance: .
j_gene: TRBJ2-7
d_gene: .
CDR3nt: TGTGCCAGCAGCTTAGGATTTACCTACGAGCAGTACTTC
CDR3aa: CASSLGFTYEQYF

v_gene: TRBV7-9
abundance: many
j_gene: TRBJ1-1
d_gene: .
CDR3nt: TGTGCCAGCAGCCCTTGGGGGGGCCCTAACACTGAAGCTTTCTTT
CDR3aa: CASSPWGGPNTEAFF

v_gene: TRBV29-1
abundance: .
j_gene: TRBJ1-5
d_gene: TRBD1
CDR3nt: TGCAGCGTGGACCGACAGGGAACCCTACCTCAGCCCCAGCATTTT
CDR3aa: CSVDRQGTLPQPQHF

v_gene: TRBV7-8
abundance: many
j_gene: TRBJ2-3
d_gene: .
CDR3nt: TGTGCCAGCAGCGGGGGGCTGGATACGCAGTATTTT
CDR3aa: CASSGGLDTQYF

v_gene: TRBV10-3
abundance: few
j_gene: TRBJ1-2
d_gene: .
CDR3nt: TGTGCCATCAGTGAGGGACAGTCGAGTAACTATGGCTACACCTTC
CDR3aa: CAISEGQSSNYGYTF

v_gene: TRBV11-2
abundance: .
j_gene: TRBJ2-1
d_gene: .
CDR3nt: TGTGCCAGCAGCTCGGACCAATTCAGCGAGCAGTTCTTC
CDR3aa: CASSSDQFSEQFF

v_gene: TRBV11-2
abundance: .
j_gene: TRBJ1-3
d_gene: .
CDR3nt: TGTGCCAGCAGCCTACCTCAGACACCTGGAAACACCATATATTTT
CDR3aa: CASSLPQTPGNTIYF

v_gene: TRBV12-3/TRBV12-4
abundance: few
j_gene: TRBJ1-2
d_gene: .
CDR3nt: TGTGCCAGCAGTCCCTCCAGGGCAGGGCGGATCTATGGCTACACCTTC
CDR3aa: CASSPSRAGRIYGYTF

v_gene: TRBV2
abundance: .
j_gene: TRBJ2-2
d_gene: TRBD1
CDR3nt: TGTGCCAGCAGGGAGGGACAGGGGGCTAGTCGGGAGCTGTTTTTT
CDR3aa: CASREGQGASRELFF

v_gene: TRBV15
abundance: .
j_gene: TRBJ2-7
d_gene: TRBD1
CDR3nt: TGTGCCACCAGCATATGGGACAGGGGCTACGAGCAGTACTTC
CDR3aa: CATSIWDRGYEQYF

v_gene: TRBV9
abundance: many
j_gene: TRBJ1-1
d_gene: TRBD1
CDR3nt: TGTGCCAGCAGCGATTCAAGGACAGGGGCTTACACTGAAGCTTTCTTT
CDR3aa: CASSDSRTGAYTEAFF

v_gene: TRBV7-2
abundance: once
j_gene: TRBJ1-2
d_gene: .
CDR3nt: TGTGCCAGCAGCTTGGTGGGCTCGGAGAATGGCTACACCTTC
CDR3aa: CASSLVGSENGYTF

v_gene: TRBV27
abundance: .
j_gene: TRBJ1-4
d_gene: .
CDR3nt: TGTGCCAGCAGTTTATTAGTGCGTGAAAAACTGTTTTTT
CDR3aa: CASSLLVREKLFF

v_gene: TRBV19
abundance: .
j_gene: TRBJ2-7
d_gene: .
CDR3nt: TGTGCCAGTAGTTTTCAGGGGCTGCCCTACGAGCAGTACTTC
CDR3aa: CASSFQGLPYEQYF

v_gene: TRBV7-2
abundance: few
j_gene: TRBJ1-2
d_gene: .
CDR3nt: TGTGCCAGCAGCTTAGCGGCGATACCCGCCTTCCGGCGGGGCTACACCTTC
CDR3aa: CASSLAAIPAFRRGYTF